Presented here are 8 T cell receptor beta chains from one specimen sequenced in a study of T cell responses to AZD1222 COVID-19 vaccine. Clones were read by immunoSEQ multiplex PCR, and TCRdb kept only the in-frame ones, dropping some. Among 100,000 or so clones, about 90% were seen once, and the ten largest hold roughly 2.5%. Sample: peripheral blood, taken 28 days after the second AZD1222 dose. The receptors stem from an adult who received the AZD1222 COVID-19 vaccine.

This clone is a singleton in its sample. The chain joins TRBV7-2 to TRBJ2-1; no definite D call. The V end lost 0 bases, the J end lost 5 bases, and 11 bases lay between the germline ends. The CDR3 covers 15 residues. Germline values: CDR1 SGHTA, CDR2 FQGNSA. CDR3 DNA sequence: TGTGCCAGCAGCTTAGCCGCGACGGATCACAATGAGCAGTTCTTC. Encoded protein: CASSLAATDHNEQFF.

The chain employs TRBV14 and TRBJ2-7; 11 bases match TRBD2. With V trimmed by 5 bases and J by 3 bases, 6 bases remained unmatched. The length of the CDR3 is 15 residues. Looked up from germline, CDR1 is SGHDN and CDR2 is FVKESK. The CDR3 DNA follows: TGTGCCAGCAGCGACGGACTAGCGGGTCGCTACGAGCAGTACTTC. It yields the protein CASSDGLAGRYEQYF.

The V and J genes are TRBV29-1 and TRBJ1-5, with a possible D match to TRBD1 (5 bases). The V gene lost 4 bases and the J gene lost 5 bases, with 9 bases spanning the gap. CDR3 length: 12 amino acids. Germline assignment: CDR1 SQVTM and CDR2 ANQGSEA. Here the CDR3 DNA reads TGCAGCGTTGGTATAGGGGATCAGCCCCAGCATTTT. This translates into CSVGIGDQPQHF.

This clone was seen a few times. The genes are TRBV5-1 and TRBJ1-2, with 7 bases fitting TRBD1. CDR1 is SGHRS, CDR2 YFSETQ, per germline. V gave up 4 bases and J gave up 2 bases; unmatched junction bases: 2. This CDR3 is 13 amino acids long. The CDR3 DNA reads as TGCGCCAGCAGCGAGACAGGGAACTATGGCTACACCTTC. This gives the protein CASSETGNYGYTF. The whole variable domain, filled in from reference TRBV5-1 and TRBJ1-2, reads KAGVTQTPRYLIKTRGQQVTLSCSPISGHRSVSWYQQTPGQGLQFLFEYFSETQRNKGNFPGRFSGRQFSNSRSEMNVSTLELGDSALYLCASSETGNYGYTFGSGTRLTVV.

V usage is TRBV28 and J usage is TRBJ1-1; D gene ambiguous. CDR1 MDHEN and CDR2 SYDVKM come from the germline V gene. V lost 5 bases and J lost 0, with 13 bases in between. The CDR3 loop spans 15 amino acids. CDR3 residues: CASSVPVGVNTEAFF. In DNA, the CDR3 is TGTGCCAGCAGTGTCCCAGTGGGAGTGAACACTGAAGCTTTCTTT.

The V gene is TRBV28, the J gene TRBJ1-6; tentative D call: TRBD1 (6 bases). Per germline, CDR1 MDHEN and CDR2 SYDVKM. This CDR3 is built from 15 residues. Between the trimmed V and J ends, which lost 8 bases and 7 bases, there was a span of 18 bases. CDR3 protein: CASLPPDRINSPLHF. In nucleotides, the CDR3 is TGTGCCAGCCTCCCCCCCGACAGGATAAATTCACCCCTCCACTTT.

This clone came up a few times. The chain couples TRBV12-5 to TRBJ2-1; D uncertain. This CDR3 region has 11 residues. The V and J ends lost 5 bases and 7 bases respectively, with 6 bases between them. The germline CDR1 and CDR2 sequences are LGHNT and FRNRAP. DNA for the CDR3: TGTGCTAGTGGTATAAGTAATGAGCAGTTCTTC. Translated: CASGISNEQFF.

This clone came up a few times. V and J are TRBV11-2 and TRBJ2-1; 11 positions agree with TRBD2. The CDR3 covers 16 residues. Looked up from germline, CDR1 is SGHAT and CDR2 is FQNNGV. Germline trimming cut 4 bases from V and 6 bases from J; bases unmatched to any gene: 8. The CDR3 sequence is CASSWLAGGPINEQFF. CDR3 in DNA: TGTGCCAGCAGCTGGTTAGCGGGAGGGCCCATCAATGAGCAGTTCTTC.